One sample yielded the 32 T cell receptor beta chains listed below, sequenced in a study of monozygotic twins with inflammatory bowel disease. TCRdb reprocessed the 5' RACE reads and stores each CDR3 protein as one record, lacking DNA. The sample holds 150,000 or so distinct CDR3 sequences. The sequenced sample was blood. The receptors stem from a human donor with ulcerative colitis or Crohn's disease, or a healthy co-twin of an affected twin (not recorded which).

J is TRBJ2-1 and V is TRBV10-3; TCRdb names TRBD1, which stays unverified in the absence of DNA. Germline V gene sequence: CDR1 ENHRY, CDR2 SYGVKD. The CDR3 covers 13 residues. CDR3 sequence reads: CAIGGQVNNEQIF.

The rearrangement joins TRBV14 to TRBJ2-1; absent DNA, TCRdb's TRBD2 call cannot be checked. This CDR3 comprises 13 residues. Germline loops: CDR1 SGHDN, CDR2 FVKESK. The CDR3 here is CASSGSGRREQFF.

The rearrangement links TRBV7-2 to TRBJ2-1; TCRdb's assignment of TRBD1 cannot be checked, as there is no DNA. CDR3 length equals 15 residues. The germline gives CDR1 SGHTA, CDR2 FQGNSA. CDR3 sequence: CASSLGPGQGNEQFF.

The chain recombines TRBV30 with TRBJ1-5; TCRdb lists TRBD1, though no DNA is available to test this call. This CDR3 region has 14 residues. Germline CDR1 GTSNPN, CDR2 SVGIG (reference sequence). Here the CDR3 reads CAWTTGQGFQPQHF.

J is TRBJ2-3 and V is TRBV7-9. CDR3 length: 13 amino acids. In germline, CDR1 is SEHNR, CDR2 FQNEAQ (reference sequence). The CDR3 loop is CASSLWGPDTQYF.

This rearrangement joins TRBV14 to TRBJ2-7; TCRdb returns TRBD2, unconfirmable since there is no DNA. There are 14 residues in the CDR3. CDR1 SGHDN and CDR2 FVKESK come from the germline V gene. The chain's CDR3 is CASSHEGLHYEQYF.

V gene TRBV5-1 combines with J gene TRBJ2-2; checking the TCRdb D call of TRBD2 is not possible without DNA. The CDR3 sequence is 14 residues long. Germline CDR1 reads SGHRS; CDR2 reads YFSETQ. This CDR3 reads CASRGGSVGGELFF. Full variable domain (outside the CDR3, taken from reference TRBV5-1 and TRBJ2-2): KAGVTQTPRYLIKTRGQQVTLSCSPISGHRSVSWYQQTPGQGLQFLFEYFSETQRNKGNFPGRFSGRQFSNSRSEMNVSTLELGDSALYLCASRGGSVGGELFFGEGSRLTVL.

The J gene is TRBJ2-6, the V gene TRBV3-1; with no DNA, the TCRdb D assignment of TRBD1 cannot be verified. Germline V gene lookup returns CDR1 LGHDT and CDR2 YNNKEL (reference sequence). There are 19 residues in the CDR3. The CDR3 protein is CASSQVTLGVLSGANVLTF.

The J gene is TRBJ2-6, the V gene TRBV18; there is no DNA to check the TCRdb D call of TRBD1. Germline-derived CDR1 and CDR2 are KGHSH and LQKENI. This CDR3 comprises 17 residues. CDR3 sequence reads: CASSAGQASSGANVLTF. Full variable domain (missing parts from reference TRBV18 and TRBJ2-6): NAGVMQNPRHLVRRRGQEARLRCSPMKGHSHVYWYRQLPEEGLKFMVYLQKENIIDESGMPKERFSAEFPKEGPSILRIQQVVRGDSAAYFCASSAGQASSGANVLTFGAGSRLTVL.

The genes are TRBV12-3 or TRBV12-4 and TRBJ1-1. The CDR3 covers 12 residues. The CDR3 loop reads CASRIYGTEAFF.

J is TRBJ2-2 and V is TRBV19; as DNA is missing, the TRBD2 call by TCRdb cannot be tested. Per the germline V gene, CDR1 is LNHDA and CDR2 is SQIVND (reference sequence). This CDR3 is 15 amino acids long. CDR3 amino acids: CASSPGTSNTGELFF.

This rearrangement joins TRBV6-5 to TRBJ2-7; TCRdb picks TRBD1, but there is no DNA to check that call. This CDR3 comprises 15 residues. In germline, CDR1 is MNHEY, CDR2 SVGAGI. This chain's CDR3 is CASSSPGQGHYEQYF.

The chain's CDR3 is CASIPSGGGSIYGYTF. V and J are TRBV7-2 and TRBJ1-2. CDR3 length: 16 amino acids. Looked up from germline, CDR1 is SGHTA and CDR2 is FQGNSA.

CDR3 region: CASSASRTFYGEAFF. The rearrangement joins TRBV11-2 to TRBJ1-1. The germline V gene has CDR1 SGHAT and CDR2 FQNNGV. The CDR3 runs 15 residues.

The J gene is TRBJ2-7, the V gene TRBV6-2 or TRBV6-3. The CDR3 has 15 amino acids. CDR1 MNHEY and CDR2 SVGEGT come from the germline V gene. The CDR3 sequence is CASSFVDGSSYEQYF.

The chain carries TRBV7-2 and TRBJ2-7; the TRBD2 assignment by TCRdb is unverifiable without DNA. This CDR3 comprises 14 residues. In germline, CDR1 is SGHTA, CDR2 FQGNSA. This CDR3 is CASSARLVPYEQYF.

The J gene is TRBJ2-2, the V gene TRBV30. CDR3 length equals 14 residues. The V gene's germline CDR1 is GTSNPN and CDR2 SVGIG (reference sequence). The CDR3 reads CAWSRRLDTGELFF.

This rearrangement joins TRBV15 to TRBJ2-3; TCRdb selects TRBD1, and the lack of DNA leaves this call unchecked. The CDR3 loop spans 15 amino acids. The germline V gene has CDR1 LNHNV and CDR2 YYDKDF (reference sequence). The CDR3: CATSRDSLALDTQYF.

The chain combines TRBV18 with TRBJ2-3; checking the TCRdb D call of TRBD2 is not possible without DNA. The CDR3 runs to 19 residues. Germline lookup yields CDR1 KGHSH and CDR2 LQKENI. This CDR3 is CASSPRLAGGSTSTDTQYF. The whole variable domain, filled in from reference TRBV18 and TRBJ2-3, reads NAGVMQNPRHLVRRRGQEARLRCSPMKGHSHVYWYRQLPEEGLKFMVYLQKENIIDESGMPKERFSAEFPKEGPSILRIQQVVRGDSAAYFCASSPRLAGGSTSTDTQYFGPGTRLTVL.

V is TRBV20-1 and J is TRBJ1-5; TCRdb's D call of TRBD1 is untestable without DNA. Germline V gives CDR1 DFQATT, CDR2 SNEGSKA (reference sequence). The CDR3 runs to 14 residues. The chain's CDR3 is CSARQPGGNQPQHF.

This chain links TRBV3-1 with TRBJ2-7; TCRdb proposes TRBD1, but this gene call is untestable without DNA. Germline V gene lookup returns CDR1 LGHDT and CDR2 YNNKEL (reference sequence). CDR3 length equals 15 residues. The CDR3 region is CASSRRTGSSYEQYF.

This chain joins TRBV6-2 or TRBV6-3 and TRBJ1-5; the TCRdb call, TRBD1, lacks DNA for checking. CDR1 and CDR2 from the germline V gene are MNHEY and SVGEGT. The CDR3 contains 16 residues. CDR3 amino acids: CASSYSADRGGQPQHF.

The gene calls are TRBV9 and TRBJ2-1; TCRdb calls TRBD1, which cannot be checked without DNA. Germline values: CDR1 SGDLS, CDR2 YYNGEE. This CDR3 has 16 amino acids. The CDR3 sequence is CASSLITGQGGNEQFF. The complete variable domain, with remaining parts taken from reference TRBV9 and TRBJ2-1, reads DSGVTQTPKHLITATGQRVTLRCSPRSGDLSVYWYQQSLDQGLQFLIQYYNGEERAKGNILERFSAQQFPDLHSELNLSSLELGDSALYFCASSLITGQGGNEQFFGPGTRLTVL.

This chain uses TRBV12-3 or TRBV12-4 with TRBJ2-3; TCRdb selects TRBD2, and the lack of DNA leaves this call unchecked. The CDR3 consists of 17 residues. The CDR3 spells CASSFRLAGTGGDTQYF.

V is TRBV7-6 and J is TRBJ2-2; absent DNA, TCRdb's TRBD1 call cannot be checked. This CDR3 has 16 amino acids. Germline assignment: CDR1 SGHVS and CDR2 FNYEAQ. The CDR3 sequence is CASSSAPGPNTGELFF.

The chain recombines TRBV12-3 or TRBV12-4 with TRBJ1-5. The CDR3 spans 13 residues. CDR3 sequence reads: CASSIGWQGPQHF.

V and J are TRBV9 and TRBJ2-5; TCRdb reports TRBD2, a call that lacks DNA to check it against. CDR1 and CDR2 (germline): SGDLS, YYNGEE. This CDR3 region has 16 residues. This CDR3 is CASSLGLAGGSETQYF.

This chain links TRBV3-1 with TRBJ2-1; the TRBD1 assignment by TCRdb is unverifiable without DNA. This CDR3 is built from 17 residues. CDR1 LGHDT and CDR2 YNNKEL come from the germline V gene (reference sequence). The CDR3 is CASSQVTKAYPWNEQFF.

This chain uses TRBV5-1 with TRBJ2-1; TCRdb's D gene call, TRBD2, goes unchecked for lack of DNA. Looked up from germline, CDR1 is SGHRS and CDR2 is YFSETQ. This CDR3 region has 15 residues. Here the CDR3 reads CASSLTSGSVNEQFF.

The rearrangement links TRBV5-1 to TRBJ2-3. Germline V gene data show CDR1 as SGHRS and CDR2 as YFSETQ. CDR3 length equals 16 residues. This chain's CDR3 is CASGHYGSLNTDTQYF.

This sequence joins TRBV5-1 and TRBJ2-5; TCRdb lists TRBD1, though no DNA is available to test this call. This CDR3 is built from 17 residues. Germline V CDR1 and CDR2: SGHRS, YFSETQ. The CDR3 is CASSSYYDNRGRETQYF.

The J gene is TRBJ2-1, the V gene TRBV3-1; the TCRdb D gene call, TRBD2, has no DNA to confirm it. Germline V gene sequence: CDR1 LGHDT, CDR2 YNNKEL (reference sequence). The CDR3 runs 13 residues. CDR3: CASSPGVIWEQFF.